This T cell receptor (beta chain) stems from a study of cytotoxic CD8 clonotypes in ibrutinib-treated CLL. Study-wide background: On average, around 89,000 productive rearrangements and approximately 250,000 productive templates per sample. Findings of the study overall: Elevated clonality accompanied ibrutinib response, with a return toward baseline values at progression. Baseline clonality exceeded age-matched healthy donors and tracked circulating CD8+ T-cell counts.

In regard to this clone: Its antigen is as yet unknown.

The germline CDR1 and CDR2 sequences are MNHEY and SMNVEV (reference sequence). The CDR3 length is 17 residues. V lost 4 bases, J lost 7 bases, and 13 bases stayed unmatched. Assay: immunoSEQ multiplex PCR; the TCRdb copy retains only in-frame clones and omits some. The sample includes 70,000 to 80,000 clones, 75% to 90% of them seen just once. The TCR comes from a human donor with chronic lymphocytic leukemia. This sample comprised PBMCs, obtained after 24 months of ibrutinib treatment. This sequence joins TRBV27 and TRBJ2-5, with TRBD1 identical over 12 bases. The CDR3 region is CASSWAGTGGAPGTQYF. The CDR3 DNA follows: TGTGCCAGCAGTTGGGCCGGGACAGGGGGCGCCCCGGGGACCCAGTACTTC.